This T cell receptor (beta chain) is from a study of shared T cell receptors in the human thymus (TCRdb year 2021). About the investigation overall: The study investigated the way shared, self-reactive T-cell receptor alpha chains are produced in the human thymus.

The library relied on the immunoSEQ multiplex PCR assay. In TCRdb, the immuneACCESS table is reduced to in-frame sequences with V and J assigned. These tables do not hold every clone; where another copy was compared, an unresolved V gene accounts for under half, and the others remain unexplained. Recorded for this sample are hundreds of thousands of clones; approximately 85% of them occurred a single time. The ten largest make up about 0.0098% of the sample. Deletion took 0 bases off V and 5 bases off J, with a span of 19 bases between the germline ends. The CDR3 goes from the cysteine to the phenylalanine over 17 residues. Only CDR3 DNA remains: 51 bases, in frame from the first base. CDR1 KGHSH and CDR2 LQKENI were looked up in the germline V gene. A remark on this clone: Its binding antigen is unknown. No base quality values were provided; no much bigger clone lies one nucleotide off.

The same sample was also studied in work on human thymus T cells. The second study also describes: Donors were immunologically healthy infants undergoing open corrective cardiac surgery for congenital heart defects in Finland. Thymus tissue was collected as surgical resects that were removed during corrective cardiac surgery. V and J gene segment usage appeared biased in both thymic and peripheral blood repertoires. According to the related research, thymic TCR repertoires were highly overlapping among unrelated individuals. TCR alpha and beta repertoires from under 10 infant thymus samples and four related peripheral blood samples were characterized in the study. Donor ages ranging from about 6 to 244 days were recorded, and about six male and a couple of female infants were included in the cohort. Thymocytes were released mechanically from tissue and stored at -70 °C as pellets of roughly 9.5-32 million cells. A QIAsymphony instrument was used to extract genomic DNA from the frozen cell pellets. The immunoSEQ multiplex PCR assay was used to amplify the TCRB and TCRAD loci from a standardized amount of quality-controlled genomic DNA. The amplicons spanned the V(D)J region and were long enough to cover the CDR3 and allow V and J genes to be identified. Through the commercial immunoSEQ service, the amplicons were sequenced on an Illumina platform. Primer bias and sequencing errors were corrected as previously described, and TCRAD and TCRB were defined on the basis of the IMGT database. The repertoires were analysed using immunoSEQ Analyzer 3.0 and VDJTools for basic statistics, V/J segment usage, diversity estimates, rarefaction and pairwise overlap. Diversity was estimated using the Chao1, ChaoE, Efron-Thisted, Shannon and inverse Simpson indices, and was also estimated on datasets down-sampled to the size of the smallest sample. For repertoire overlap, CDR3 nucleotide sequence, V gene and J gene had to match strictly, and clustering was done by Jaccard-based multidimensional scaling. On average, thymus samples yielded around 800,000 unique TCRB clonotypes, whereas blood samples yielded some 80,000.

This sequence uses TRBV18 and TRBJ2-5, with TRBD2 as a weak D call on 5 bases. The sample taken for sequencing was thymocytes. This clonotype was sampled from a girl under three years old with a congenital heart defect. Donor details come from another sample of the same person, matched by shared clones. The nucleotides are TGTGCCAGCTCACCACCCCCGGGAAATGGATCGGGGGAGACCCAGTACTTC. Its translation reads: CASSPPPGNGSGETQYF.